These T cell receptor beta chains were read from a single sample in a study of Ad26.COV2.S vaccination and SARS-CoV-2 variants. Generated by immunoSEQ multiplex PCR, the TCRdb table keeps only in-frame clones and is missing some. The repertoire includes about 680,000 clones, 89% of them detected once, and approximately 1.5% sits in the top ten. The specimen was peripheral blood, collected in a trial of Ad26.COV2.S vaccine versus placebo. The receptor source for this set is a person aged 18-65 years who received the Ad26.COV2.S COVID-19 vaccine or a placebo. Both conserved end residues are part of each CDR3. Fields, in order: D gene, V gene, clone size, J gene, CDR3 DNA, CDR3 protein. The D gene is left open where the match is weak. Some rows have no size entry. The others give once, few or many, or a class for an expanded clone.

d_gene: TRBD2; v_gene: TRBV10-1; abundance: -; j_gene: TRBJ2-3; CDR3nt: TGCGCCAGCAGTGAAAGAACTAGCGGGGGCGCGAAACACACAGATACGCAGTATTTT; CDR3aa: CASSERTSGGAKHTDTQYF
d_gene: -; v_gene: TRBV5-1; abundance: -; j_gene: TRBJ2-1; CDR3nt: TGCGCCAGCAGCTCCCACACAGGGAATGAGCAGTTCTTC; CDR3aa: CASSSHTGNEQFF
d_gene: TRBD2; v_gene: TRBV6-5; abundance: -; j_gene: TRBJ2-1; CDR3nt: TGTGCCAGCAGTTACGGGGCGGGAGCATCAAATGAGCAGTTCTTC; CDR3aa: CASSYGAGASNEQFF
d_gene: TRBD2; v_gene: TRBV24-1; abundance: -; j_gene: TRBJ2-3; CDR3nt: TGTGCCACCAGTGATTTTGCGGGAGGGCAAGATACGCAGTATTTT; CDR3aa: CATSDFAGGQDTQYF
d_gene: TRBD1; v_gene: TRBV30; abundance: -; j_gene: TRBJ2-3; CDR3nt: TGTGCCTGGAGCTCACAGGGGGGCACAGATACGCAGTATTTT; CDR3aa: CAWSSQGGTDTQYF
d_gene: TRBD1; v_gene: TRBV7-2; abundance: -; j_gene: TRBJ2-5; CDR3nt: TGTGCCAGCAGCGTTGACAGGGCGGAGACCCAGTACTTC; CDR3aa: CASSVDRAETQYF
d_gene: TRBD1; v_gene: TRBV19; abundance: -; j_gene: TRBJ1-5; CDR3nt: TGTGCGGCCCGACAGGGTTATAATCAGCCCCAGCATTTT; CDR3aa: CAARQGYNQPQHF
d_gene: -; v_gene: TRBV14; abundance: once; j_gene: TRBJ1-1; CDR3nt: TGTGCCAGCACCCATCCCGGGGGCGCGAACACTGAAGCTTTCTTT; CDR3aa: CASTHPGGANTEAFF
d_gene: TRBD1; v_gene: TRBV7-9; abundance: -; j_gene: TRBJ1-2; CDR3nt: TGTGCCAGCAGCACCAACAGGGGGGTTGGCTACACCTTC; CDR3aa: CASSTNRGVGYTF
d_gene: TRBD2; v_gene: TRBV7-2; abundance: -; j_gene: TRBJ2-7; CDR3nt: TGTGCCAGCAGCTTACGTCTAGCGGGAGGTGGCGAGCAGTACTTC; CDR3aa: CASSLRLAGGGEQYF
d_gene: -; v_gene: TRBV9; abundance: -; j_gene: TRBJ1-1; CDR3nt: TGTGCCAGCAGCGGGCAGGGGACTGAAGCTTTCTTT; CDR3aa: CASSGQGTEAFF
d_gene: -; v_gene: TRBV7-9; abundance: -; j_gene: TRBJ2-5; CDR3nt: TGTGCCAGCAGCTTAGGTGACCGGGGCGAAATAGGTGAGACCCAGTACTTC; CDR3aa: CASSLGDRGEIGETQYF
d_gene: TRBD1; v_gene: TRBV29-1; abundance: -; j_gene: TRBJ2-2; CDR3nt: TGCAGCGTTGAAGGGACAGGGACCGACACCGGGGAGCTGTTTTTT; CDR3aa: CSVEGTGTDTGELFF
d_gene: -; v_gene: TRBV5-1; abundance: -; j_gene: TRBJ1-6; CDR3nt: TGCGCCAGCAGCCTGCGGGAATCTTATAATTCACCCCTCCACTTT; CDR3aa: CASSLRESYNSPLHF
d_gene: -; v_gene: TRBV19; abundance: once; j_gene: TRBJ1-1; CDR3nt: TGTGCCAGTAGTACTCCTAGGGATGGGGACACTGAAGCTTTCTTT; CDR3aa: CASSTPRDGDTEAFF
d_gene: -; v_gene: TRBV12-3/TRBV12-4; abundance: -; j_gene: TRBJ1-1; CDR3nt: TGTGCCAGCGGCGATCAGGGCACTGAAGCTTTCTTT; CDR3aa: CASGDQGTEAFF
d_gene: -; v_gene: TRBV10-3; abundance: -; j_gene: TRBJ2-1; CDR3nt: TGTGCCATCGGGCCTAATAAGTACAATGAGCAGTTCTTC; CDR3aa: CAIGPNKYNEQFF
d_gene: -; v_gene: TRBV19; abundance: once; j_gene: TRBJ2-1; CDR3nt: TGTGCCAGTAGTACAGTGAGGGGGAGTAAATCCTACAATGAGCAGTTCTTC; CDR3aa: CASSTVRGSKSYNEQFF
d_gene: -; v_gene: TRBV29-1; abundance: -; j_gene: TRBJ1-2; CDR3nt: TGCAGCGTTGATACACATGAGAACTATGGCTACACCTTC; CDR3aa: CSVDTHENYGYTF
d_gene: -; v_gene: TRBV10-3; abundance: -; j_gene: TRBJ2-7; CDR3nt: TGTGCCATCAGTGGGGACTCTTACGAGCAGTACTTC; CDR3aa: CAISGDSYEQYF
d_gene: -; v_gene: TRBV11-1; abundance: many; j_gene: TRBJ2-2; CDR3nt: TGTGCCAGCAGCTTAGTGGGGACCGGGGAGCTGTTTTTT; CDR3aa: CASSLVGTGELFF
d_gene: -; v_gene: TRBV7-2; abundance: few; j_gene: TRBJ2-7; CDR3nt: TGTGCCAGCAGCTTAGTGCTGGGGTACGAGCAGTACTTC; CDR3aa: CASSLVLGYEQYF
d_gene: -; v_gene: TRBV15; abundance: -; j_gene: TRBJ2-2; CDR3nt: TGTGCCACCAGCGGGACCGACACCGGGGAGCTGTTTTTT; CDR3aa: CATSGTDTGELFF
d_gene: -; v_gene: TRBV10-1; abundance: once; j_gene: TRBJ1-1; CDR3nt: TGCGCCAGCAGTGAGGAGAGGGGCCCGGACACTGAAGCTTTCTTT; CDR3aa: CASSEERGPDTEAFF
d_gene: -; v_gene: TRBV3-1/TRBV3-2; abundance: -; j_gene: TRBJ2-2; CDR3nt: TGTGCCAGCAGCCTTCTCGGCAGGGGCTTCTTCGGGGAGCTGTTTTTT; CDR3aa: CASSLLGRGFFGELFF
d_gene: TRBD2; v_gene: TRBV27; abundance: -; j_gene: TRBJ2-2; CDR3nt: TGTGCCAGCCGGGGGGGCGGGGGCTCCACCGGGGAGCTGTTTTTT; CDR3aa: CASRGGGGSTGELFF
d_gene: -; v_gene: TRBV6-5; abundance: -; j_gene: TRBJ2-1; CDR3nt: TGTGCCAGCAGCGGTATGGCTGTCTACAATGAGCAGTTCTTC; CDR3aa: CASSGMAVYNEQFF
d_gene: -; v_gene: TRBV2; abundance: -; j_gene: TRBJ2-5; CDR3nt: TGTGCCAGCAGTGAAGGGGAGACCCAGTACTTC; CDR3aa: CASSEGETQYF
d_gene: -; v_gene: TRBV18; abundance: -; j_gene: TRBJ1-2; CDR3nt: TGTGCCAGCTCACGGGACTTACAGGCTAACTATGGCTACACCTTC; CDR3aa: CASSRDLQANYGYTF
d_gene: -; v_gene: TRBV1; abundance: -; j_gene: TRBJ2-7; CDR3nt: TGCACCAGCACACCGGGACTAGCGGGAGTCTGTCTCAAGACCCACGAGCAGTACTTC; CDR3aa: CTSTPGLAGVCLKTHEQYF
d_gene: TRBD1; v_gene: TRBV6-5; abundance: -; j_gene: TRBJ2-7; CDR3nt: TGTGCCAGCATATCATCGGTGGACAGGGACGAGCAGTACTTC; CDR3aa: CASISSVDRDEQYF
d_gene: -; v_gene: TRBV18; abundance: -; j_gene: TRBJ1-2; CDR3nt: TGTGCCAGCTCAATCAACGACAGTTGGGACTATGGCTACACCTTC; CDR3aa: CASSINDSWDYGYTF
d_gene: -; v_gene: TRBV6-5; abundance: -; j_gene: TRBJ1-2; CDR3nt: TGTGCCAGCAGGCCTTCAGGAAATCCGTCCTATGGCTACACCTTC; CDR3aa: CASRPSGNPSYGYTF
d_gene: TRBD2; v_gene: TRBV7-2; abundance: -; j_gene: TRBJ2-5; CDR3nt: TGTGCCAGCAGCCTCATGATAGCGGGTGGCCAAGAGACCCAGTACTTC; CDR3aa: CASSLMIAGGQETQYF
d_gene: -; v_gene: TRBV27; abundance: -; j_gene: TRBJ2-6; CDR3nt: TGTGCCAGCAGTGCACAGGGTGCTGGGGCCAACGTCCTGACTTTC; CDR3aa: CASSAQGAGANVLTF
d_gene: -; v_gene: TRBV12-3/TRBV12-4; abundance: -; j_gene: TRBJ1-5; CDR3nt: TGTGCCAGCAGTTTAGCCCCCCAGCCCCAGCATTTT; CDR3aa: CASSLAPQPQHF
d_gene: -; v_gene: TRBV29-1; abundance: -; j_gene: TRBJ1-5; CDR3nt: TGCAGCGTTGCAGATTATAGCAATCAGCCCCAGCATTTT; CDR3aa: CSVADYSNQPQHF
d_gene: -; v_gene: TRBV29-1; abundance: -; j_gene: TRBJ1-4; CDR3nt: TGCAGCGCCTCGGGGCAGGGGATTGAAAAACTGTTTTTT; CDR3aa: CSASGQGIEKLFF
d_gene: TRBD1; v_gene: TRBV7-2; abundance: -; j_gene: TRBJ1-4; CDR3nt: TGTGCCAGCAGAGGACAGGCAACTAATGAAAAACTGTTTTTT; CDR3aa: CASRGQATNEKLFF
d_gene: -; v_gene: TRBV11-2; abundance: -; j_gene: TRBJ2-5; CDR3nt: TGTGCCAGCAGCCACAATGAGCAAGAGACCCAGTACTTC; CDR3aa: CASSHNEQETQYF
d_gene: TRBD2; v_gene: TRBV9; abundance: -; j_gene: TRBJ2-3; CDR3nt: TGTGCCAGCAGCGTAGGACTAGCGGGGGGCTTCACAGATACGCAGTATTTT; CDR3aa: CASSVGLAGGFTDTQYF
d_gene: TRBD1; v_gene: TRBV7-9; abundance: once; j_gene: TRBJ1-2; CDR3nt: TGTGCCAGCAGCGAGTCAACAGGGGACTATGGCTACACCTTC; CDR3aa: CASSESTGDYGYTF
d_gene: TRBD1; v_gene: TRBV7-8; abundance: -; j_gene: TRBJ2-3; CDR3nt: TGTGCCAGCAGCCTCGGGACAGACTACACAGATACGCAGTATTTT; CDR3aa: CASSLGTDYTDTQYF
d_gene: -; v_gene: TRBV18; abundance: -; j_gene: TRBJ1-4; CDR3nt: TGTGCCAGCTCAGCAGGGGTTCCTAATGAAAAACTGTTTTTT; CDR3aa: CASSAGVPNEKLFF
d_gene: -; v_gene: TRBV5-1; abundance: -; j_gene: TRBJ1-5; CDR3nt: TGCGCCAGCAGCCAGGACCCGGGGGGGGATCAGCCCCAGCATTTT; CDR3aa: CASSQDPGGDQPQHF
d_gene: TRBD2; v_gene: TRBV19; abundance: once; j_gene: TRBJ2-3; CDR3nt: TGTGCCAGTAGTTGGGGAGGGACCACAGATACGCAGTATTTT; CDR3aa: CASSWGGTTDTQYF
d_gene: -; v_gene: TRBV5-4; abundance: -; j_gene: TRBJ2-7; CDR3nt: TGTGCCAGCAGCTTGTCTTATAGCTCCTACGAGCAGTACTTC; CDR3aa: CASSLSYSSYEQYF
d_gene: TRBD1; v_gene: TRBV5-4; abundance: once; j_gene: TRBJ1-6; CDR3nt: TGTGCCAGCAGCGGAAGGGACAGGGGAAGTTCACCCCTCCACTTT; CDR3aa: CASSGRDRGSSPLHF
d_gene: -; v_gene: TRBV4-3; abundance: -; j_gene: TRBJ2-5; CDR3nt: TGCGCCAGCAGCCAAGGGCGAGCCCCGTACCAAGAGACCCAGTACTTC; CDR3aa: CASSQGRAPYQETQYF
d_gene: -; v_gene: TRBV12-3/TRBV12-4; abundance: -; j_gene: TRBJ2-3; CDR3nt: TGTGCCAGCAGCCTAGGTGCTACAGATACGCAGTATTTT; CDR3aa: CASSLGATDTQYF
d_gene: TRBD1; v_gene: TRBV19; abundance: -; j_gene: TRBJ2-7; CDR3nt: TGTGCCAGTAGGGAGACAGGGGGCAACTACGAGCAGTACTTC; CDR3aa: CASRETGGNYEQYF
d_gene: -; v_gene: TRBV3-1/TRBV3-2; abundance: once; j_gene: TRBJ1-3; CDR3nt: TGTGCCAGCAGCCAGTTCTCTGGAAACACCATATATTTT; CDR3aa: CASSQFSGNTIYF
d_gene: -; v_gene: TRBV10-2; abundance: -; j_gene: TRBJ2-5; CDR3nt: TGCGCCAGCAGTCCCGGAAACCAAGAGACCCAGTACTTC; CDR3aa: CASSPGNQETQYF
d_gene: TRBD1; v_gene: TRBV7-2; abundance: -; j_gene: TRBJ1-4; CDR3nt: TGTGCCAGCAGCAAGGGACAGGGCAATATCAATGAAAAACTGTTTTTT; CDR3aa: CASSKGQGNINEKLFF
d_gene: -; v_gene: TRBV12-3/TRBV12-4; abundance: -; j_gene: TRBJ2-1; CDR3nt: TGTGCCAGCAGCCTAGACTCTGAGCAGTTCTTC; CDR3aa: CASSLDSEQFF
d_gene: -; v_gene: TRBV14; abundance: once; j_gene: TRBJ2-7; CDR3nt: TGTGCCCGACATCGGGAGCAGTACTTC; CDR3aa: CARHREQYF
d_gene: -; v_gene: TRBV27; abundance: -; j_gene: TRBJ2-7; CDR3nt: TGTGCCAGCAGTTTAGGGGTGGCTTACGAGCAGTACTTC; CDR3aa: CASSLGVAYEQYF
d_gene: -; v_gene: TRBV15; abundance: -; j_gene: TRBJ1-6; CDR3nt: TGTGCCACCAGCTCAACGACGGCCTACCCCCTCCACTTT; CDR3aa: CATSSTTAYPLHF
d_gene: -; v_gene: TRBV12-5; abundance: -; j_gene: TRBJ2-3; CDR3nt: TGTGCTAGTGCCGCCCCGGGACTTAGCACAGATACGCAGTATTTT; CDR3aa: CASAAPGLSTDTQYF
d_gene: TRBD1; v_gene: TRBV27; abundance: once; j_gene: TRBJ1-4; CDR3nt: TGTGCCAGCAGTCTCCCCGGACAGGCGGAACTGTTTTTT; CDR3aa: CASSLPGQAELFF